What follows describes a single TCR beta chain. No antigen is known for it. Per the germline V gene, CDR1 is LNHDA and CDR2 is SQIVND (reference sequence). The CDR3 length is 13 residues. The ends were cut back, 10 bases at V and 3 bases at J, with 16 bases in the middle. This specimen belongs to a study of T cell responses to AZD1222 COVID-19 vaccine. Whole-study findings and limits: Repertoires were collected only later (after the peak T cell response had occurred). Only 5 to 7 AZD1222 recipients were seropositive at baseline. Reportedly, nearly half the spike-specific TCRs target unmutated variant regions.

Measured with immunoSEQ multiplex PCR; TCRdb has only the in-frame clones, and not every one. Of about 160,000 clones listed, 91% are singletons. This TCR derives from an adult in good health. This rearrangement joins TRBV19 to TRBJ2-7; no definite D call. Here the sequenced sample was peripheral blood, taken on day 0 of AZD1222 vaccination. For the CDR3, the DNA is TGTGCCACTACTGGGGAAGGGATCTACGAGCAGTACTTC. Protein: CATTGEGIYEQYF.